The next 23 T cell receptor beta chains were all read from a single sample in a study of regulatory T cells in long-lasting Graves disease. Time point denoted: newly diagnosed GD, antithyroid drugs for less than 3 months. The TCR library was made from RNA extracted from PBMCs. TCR beta libraries were built with iRepertoire HTBI primers and Arm-PCR of CDR3 regions. Each CDR3 protein is one row after TCRdb ran MiXCR on the multiplex PCR reads. The table includes under 300,000 distinct CDR3 sequences, around 20% detected once. The starting material was peripheral blood mononuclear cells (PBMCs), obtained at new diagnosis, from a patient treated with antithyroid drugs. These receptors all come from a female donor with Graves disease.

This clonotype was counted at least ten times. This chain joins TRBV27 and TRBJ1-1, with D possibly matching TRBD1 (6 bases). V was cut by 6 bases and J by 0 bases, with 17 bases left in between. Per germline, CDR1 MNHEY and CDR2 SMNVEV (reference sequence). The CDR3 runs 16 residues. In DNA, the CDR3 is TGTGCCAGCAGGGGAGGCAAGGGGGGATTGAACACTGAAGCTTTCTTT. It is translated as CASRGGKGGLNTEAFF.

In this sample, this clonotype turned up many times. The CDR3 nucleotides read TGCAGTGCTAGAGAGGACAGGGGAACCGGGGAGCTGTTTTTT. It encodes CSAREDRGTGELFF. The J gene is TRBJ2-2, the V gene TRBV20-1; TRBD1 matches at 9 bases. V dropped 0 bases and J dropped 5; count of bases not matched to a gene: 1. The germline gives CDR1 DFQATT, CDR2 SNEGSKA (reference sequence). The CDR3 totals 14 residues.

At least ten counts were recorded for this clonotype. The chain has TRBV6-1 and TRBJ2-7; TRBD1 agrees at 8 bases. The CDR3 length is 15 residues. Looked up from germline, CDR1 is MNHNS and CDR2 is SASEGT. V lost 6 bases and J lost 5; bases outside the gene matches: 12. CDR3 in DNA: TGTGCCAGCAGGACCTTACAGGGGGGAAGACACGAGCAGTACTTC. Translation: CASRTLQGGRHEQYF.

A word on this clonotype: Only one base separates this from a far larger clonotype, so it likely reflects a read error. The V and J genes are TRBV27 and TRBJ2-4; no firm D call. The J call may be wrong; the DNA end is better matched by TRBJ2-1. The CDR3 is 15 amino acids. Germline V lookup: CDR1 MNHEY, CDR2 SMNVEV (reference sequence). CDR3 protein: CASSLLTLSTDGQFF. The CDR3 nucleotides are TGTGCCAGCAGCCTACTGACCCTCTCGACGGATGGGCAGTTCTTC.

This chain connects TRBV12-3 or TRBV12-4 to TRBJ2-7; 10 bases are shared with TRBD2. With V trimmed by 5 bases and J by 3 bases, 7 bases remained unmatched. The CDR3 runs to 15 residues. Written as DNA, the CDR3 is TGTGCCAGCAGTCTTGGACTAGCGGAGGACTACGAGCAGTACTTC. Translation: CASSLGLAEDYEQYF.

This clonotype showed up many times. The V gene is TRBV30, the J gene TRBJ2-5; D unresolved. With 3 bases removed from V and 5 bases from J, the gap between germline ends came to 7 bases. The CDR3 covers 11 residues. CDR1 GTSNPN and CDR2 SVGIG come from the germline V gene (reference sequence). The CDR3 DNA reads as TGTGCCTGGAGCAGTATGGAGACCCAGTACTTC. It yields the protein CAWSSMETQYF.

This clonotype was found many times. V is TRBV3-1 and J is TRBJ2-7; 11 bases line up with TRBD2. The CDR3 contains 16 residues. V lost 5 bases and J lost 0; bases outside the gene matches: 6. The germline gives CDR1 LGHDT, CDR2 YNNKEL (reference sequence). The CDR3 sequence is CASSGPSGGLSYEQYF. The DNA of the CDR3 is TGTGCCAGCAGCGGTCCTAGCGGGGGGCTCTCCTACGAGCAGTACTTC.

This clonotype was recorded at least ten times. The chain is built from TRBV4-2 and TRBJ2-7; D gene ambiguous. Trimming stripped 6 bases from V and 3 bases from J, with 12 bases between. Looked up from germline, CDR1 is LGHNA and CDR2 is YNFKEQ. This CDR3 is 13 amino acids long. This chain's CDR3 is CASRRIGVYEQYF. In DNA, the CDR3 is TGTGCCAGCAGACGGATCGGCGTCTACGAGCAGTACTTC.

This clonotype was seen many times. The chain uses TRBV12-3 or TRBV12-4 and TRBJ2-1; D gene unclear. The CDR3 is 12 amino acids. V was clipped by 6 bases and J by 13 bases, with 16 bases between them. Here the CDR3 DNA reads TGTGCCAGCAGCTTCATTTTACGCGAACAGTTCTTC. This sequence encodes CASSFILREQFF.

This clonotype appeared many times. The V gene is TRBV6-2 or TRBV6-3, the J gene TRBJ2-7; maybe TRBD1 (6 bases). The ends were cut back, 6 bases at V and 2 bases at J, with 11 bases in the middle. The CDR3 has 13 amino acids. In germline, CDR1 is MNHEY, CDR2 SVGEGT. CDR3 nucleotides: TGTGCCAGCAGACCACAGGGAACCTACGAGCAGTACTTC. Translating it yields CASRPQGTYEQYF.

This clonotype was seen repeatedly, ten times or more. J is TRBJ2-1 and V is TRBV7-9; 8 bases line up with TRBD1. Germline V gene lookup returns CDR1 SEHNR and CDR2 FQNEAQ (reference sequence). The J segment lost 3 bases and the V segment lost 3 bases, leaving 1 base of the junction unmatched. CDR3 length: 14 residues. CDR3 nucleotide sequence: TGTGCCAGCAGCTTTGGACAGGGCTACAATGAGCAGTTCTTC. Translated: CASSFGQGYNEQFF.

V is TRBV28 and J is TRBJ2-2; D possibly matches TRBD1 or TRBD2 (6 bases each). The CDR3 runs 17 residues. Looked up from germline, CDR1 is MDHEN and CDR2 is SYDVKM. Trimming cost V 1 base and J 2 bases, with 14 bases left between them. The CDR3 here is CASSLFTLGGNTGELFF. The CDR3 DNA is TGTGCCAGCAGTTTATTCACCCTGGGGGGCAACACCGGGGAGCTGTTTTTT. The whole variable domain, filled in from reference TRBV28 and TRBJ2-2, reads DVKVTQSSRYLVKRTGEKVFLECVQDMDHENMFWYRQDPGLGLRLIYFSYDVKMKEKGDIPEGYSVSREKKERFSLILESASTNQTSMYLCASSLFTLGGNTGELFFGEGSRLTVL.

This clonotype was seen repeatedly, ten times or more. This sequence joins TRBV5-1 and TRBJ1-1; 9 bases line up with TRBD1. V shed 4 bases, J shed 3 bases, and the junction held 4 bases outside the gene matches. Germline V gene sequence: CDR1 SGHRS, CDR2 YFSETQ. This CDR3 is 14 amino acids long. CDR3 sequence (DNA): TGCGCCAGCAGCGGGACAGGGCCGGACACTGAAGCTTTCTTT. Its translation: CASSGTGPDTEAFF. Combining the CDR3 with reference TRBV5-1 and TRBJ1-1 gives the whole variable domain KAGVTQTPRYLIKTRGQQVTLSCSPISGHRSVSWYQQTPGQGLQFLFEYFSETQRNKGNFPGRFSGRQFSNSRSEMNVSTLELGDSALYLCASSGTGPDTEAFFGQGTRLTVV.

This clonotype has ten or more counts. This chain's CDR3 is CASSPPGDGFKQFF. Here the CDR3 DNA reads TGTGCCAGCTCACCACCGGGGGACGGGTTTAAGCAGTTCTTC. The chain is built from TRBV18 and TRBJ2-1, with D perhaps TRBD1 or TRBD2 (5 bases each). This CDR3 is 14 amino acids long. Germline V CDR1 and CDR2: KGHSH, LQKENI. V was pared by 0 bases and J by 11 bases, with 14 bases between.

This clonotype was counted ten times or more. The rearrangement links TRBV7-3 to TRBJ2-3, with D possibly TRBD2 on 5 matching bases. The CDR3 runs to 14 residues. The germline CDR1 and CDR2 sequences are SGHTA and FQGTGA. V was pared by 1 base and J by 4 bases, with 9 bases between. The CDR3 reads CASSLSSGADTQYF. The CDR3 DNA sequence: TGTGCCAGCAGCTTAAGTTCCGGGGCAGATACGCAGTATTTT. Filled out from reference TRBV7-3 and TRBJ2-3, the complete variable domain reads GAGVSQTPSNKVTEKGKYVELRCDPISGHTALYWYRQSLGQGPEFLIYFQGTGAADDSGLPNDRFFAVRPEGSVSTLKIQRTERGDSAVYLCASSLSSGADTQYFGPGTRLTVL.

This clonotype has a handful of counts. The chain joins TRBV11-3 to TRBJ2-1; D may be TRBD1 (5 bases). Germline values: CDR1 SGHNT, CDR2 YENEEA. This CDR3 is built from 13 residues. Trimming removed 4 bases from V and 9 bases from J, with 13 bases in between. CDR3 region: CASSSASRGEQFF. Here the CDR3 DNA reads TGTGCCAGCAGCTCCGCCAGTAGGGGTGAGCAGTTCTTC.

The table lists this clonotype with many counts. The chain combines TRBV6-1 with TRBJ2-5; perhaps TRBD1 as D (6 bases). Germline lookup yields CDR1 MNHNS and CDR2 SASEGT. This CDR3 spans 14 amino acids. The V end was cut by 4 bases, the J end by 2 bases, with 11 bases between. The CDR3 is CASSAGAAQETQYF. Here the CDR3 DNA reads TGTGCCAGCAGTGCAGGGGCAGCACAAGAGACCCAGTACTTC.

The rearrangement uses TRBV4-1 and TRBJ1-5; D remains unclear. The V gene's germline CDR1 is MGHRA and CDR2 YSYEKL. The germline V and J ends were trimmed by 0 bases and 3 bases, with 15 bases remaining between them. The CDR3 has 17 residues. CDR3 nucleotide sequence: TGCGCCAGCAGCCAAGAAAGGAAAAGAGGCCTCAATCAGCCCCAGCATTTT. Protein product: CASSQERKRGLNQPQHF.

This clonotype showed up many times. The DNA for the CDR3 is TGTGCCAGCAAACCGACAGGAGATAGCAATCAGCCCCAGCATTTT. This codes for CASKPTGDSNQPQHF. The chain uses TRBV6-2 or TRBV6-3 and TRBJ1-5; tentative D call: TRBD1 (6 bases). In germline, CDR1 is MNHEY, CDR2 SVGEGT. Trimming stripped 7 bases from V and 0 bases from J, with 13 bases between. CDR3 length: 15 residues.

This clonotype was observed at least ten times. V usage is TRBV24-1 and J usage is TRBJ2-1; 11 bases are a match to TRBD2. CDR3 length equals 16 residues. The germline CDR1 and CDR2 sequences are KGHDR and SFDVKD. The V gene end was trimmed by 3 bases and the J gene end by 4 bases; junction bases not matched to a gene: 4. The CDR3 here is CATSDMTSGMYNEQFF. DNA of the CDR3: TGTGCCACCAGTGATATGACTAGCGGGATGTACAATGAGCAGTTCTTC.

The rearrangement joins TRBV20-1 to TRBJ1-1; maybe TRBD1 (5 bases). This CDR3 is 15 amino acids long. Germline assignment: CDR1 DFQATT and CDR2 SNEGSKA (reference sequence). The germline V and J ends were trimmed by 0 bases and 5 bases, with 16 bases remaining between them. The CDR3 loop is CSARDSEGEGTEAFF. The CDR3 nucleotides read TGCAGTGCTAGAGATTCGGAAGGGGAAGGAACTGAAGCTTTCTTT.

This clonotype appeared many times. This chain links TRBV4-2 with TRBJ2-5, with D perhaps TRBD2 (6 bases). The CDR3 length is 15 residues. With 0 bases removed from V and 4 bases from J, the gap between germline ends came to 12 bases. Germline V gene sequence: CDR1 LGHNA, CDR2 YNFKEQ. The DNA of the CDR3 is TGTGCCAGCAGCCAAGATCCGGGAGTGTCAGAGACCCAGTACTTC. Its protein product is CASSQDPGVSETQYF.

With respect to this clonotype: A read error is possible here, since a much larger clone lies one base away. This CDR3 is missing its conserved last phenylalanine or tryptophan, likely due to a read error. This sequence joins TRBV5-1 and TRBJ1-5, with no clear D. V was cut by 4 bases and J by 4 bases, with 9 bases left in between. The CDR3 runs 13 residues. CDR1 is SGHRS and CDR2 is YFSETQ in the germline V gene. In DNA, the CDR3 is TGCGCCAGCAGCAGCGACGCAAATCAGCCCCAGCATTTG. Its translation is CASSSDANQPQHL.